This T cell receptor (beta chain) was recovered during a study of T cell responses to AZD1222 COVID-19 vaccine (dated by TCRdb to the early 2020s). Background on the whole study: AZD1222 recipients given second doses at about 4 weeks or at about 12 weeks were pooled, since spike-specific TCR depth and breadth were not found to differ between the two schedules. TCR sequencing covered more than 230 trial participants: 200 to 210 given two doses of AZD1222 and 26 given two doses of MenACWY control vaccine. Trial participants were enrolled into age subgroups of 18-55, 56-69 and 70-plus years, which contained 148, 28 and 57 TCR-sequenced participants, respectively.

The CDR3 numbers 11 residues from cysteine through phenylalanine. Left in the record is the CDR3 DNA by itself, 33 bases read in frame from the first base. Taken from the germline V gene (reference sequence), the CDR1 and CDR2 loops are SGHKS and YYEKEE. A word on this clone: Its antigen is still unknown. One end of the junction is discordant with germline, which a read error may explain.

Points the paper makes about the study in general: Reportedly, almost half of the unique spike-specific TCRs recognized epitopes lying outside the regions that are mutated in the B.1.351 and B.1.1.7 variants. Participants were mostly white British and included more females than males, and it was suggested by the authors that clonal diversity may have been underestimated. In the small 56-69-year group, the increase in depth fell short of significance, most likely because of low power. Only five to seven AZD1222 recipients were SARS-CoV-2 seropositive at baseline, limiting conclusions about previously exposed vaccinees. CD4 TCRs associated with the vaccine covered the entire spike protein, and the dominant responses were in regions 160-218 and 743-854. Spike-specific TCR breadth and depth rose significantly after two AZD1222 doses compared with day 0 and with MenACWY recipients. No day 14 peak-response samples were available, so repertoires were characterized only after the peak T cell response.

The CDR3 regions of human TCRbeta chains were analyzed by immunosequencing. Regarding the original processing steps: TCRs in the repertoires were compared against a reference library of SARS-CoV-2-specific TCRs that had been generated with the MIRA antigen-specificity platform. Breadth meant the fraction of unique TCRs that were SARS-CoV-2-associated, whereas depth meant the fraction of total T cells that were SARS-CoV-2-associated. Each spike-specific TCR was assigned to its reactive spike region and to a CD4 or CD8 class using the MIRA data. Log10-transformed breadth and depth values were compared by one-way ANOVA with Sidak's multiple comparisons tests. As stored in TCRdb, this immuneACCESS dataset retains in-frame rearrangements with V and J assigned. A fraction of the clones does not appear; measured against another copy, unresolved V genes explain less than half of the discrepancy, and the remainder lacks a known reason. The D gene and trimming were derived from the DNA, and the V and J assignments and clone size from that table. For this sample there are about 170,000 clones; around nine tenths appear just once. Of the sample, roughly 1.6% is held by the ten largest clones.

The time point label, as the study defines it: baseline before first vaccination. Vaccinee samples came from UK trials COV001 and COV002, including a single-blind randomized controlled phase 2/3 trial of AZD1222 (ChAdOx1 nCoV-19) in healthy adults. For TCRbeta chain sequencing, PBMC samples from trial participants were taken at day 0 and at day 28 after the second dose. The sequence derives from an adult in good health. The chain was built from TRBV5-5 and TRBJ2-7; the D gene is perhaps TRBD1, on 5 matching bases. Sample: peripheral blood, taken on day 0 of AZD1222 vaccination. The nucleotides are TGTGCCAGCAGCTTGGAGGACATACGGGTCTTC. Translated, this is CASSLEDIRVF.